The present T cell receptor beta chain was sequenced within a study of cytomegalovirus exposure and HLA in healthy donors (dated by TCRdb to 2017 to 2019). Study-wide context: A later analysis indicated that the roughly 130 validation repertoires were generated on the platform also employed for the approximately 700 repertoires of the first cohort. The aim of the study was to test whether cataloging public T cell receptors could identify signatures of past pathogen exposure. Besides the first cohort of 666 subjects, a separate validation cohort made up of 90 to 150 different subjects was used. The study combined high-throughput TCR immunosequencing, statistical association of individual TCRs with disease status, and machine learning to predict cytomegalovirus infection status.

The paper as a whole reports these results and caveats: A total of fewer than 200 TCR beta chains were listed by the study as associated with cytomegalovirus. The classifier was reported to diagnose cytomegalovirus status with high specificity and sensitivity in both the original cohort and the validation cohort. All 130 or so repertoires were used to score co-occurrence in the validation cohort in a later analysis, because that analysis had no HLA typing for the cohort. Subsequent analysis determined that TCRs grouped into clusters in the first cohort also showed a tendency toward co-occurrence across the roughly 120 validation repertoires, and 94% of cluster scores exceeded 0. The authors suggested that the approach could potentially be extended to other disease states and immunological phenotypes. A few of the identified cytomegalovirus-associated TCR beta chains were confirmed in vitro to be specific for cytomegalovirus antigens. Most TCR sequences were observed very rarely across donors, whereas some public TCRs were present in many individuals.

Donors formed part of the validation cohort, which comprised over a hundred subjects and was distinct from the first cohort of 666 subjects. The library was generated by the immunoSEQ multiplex PCR assay. The authors processed their data as follows. A statistical classification framework was built for diagnosing cytomegalovirus status from the catalog of TCR beta chain sequences. TCRdb obtained this table from immuneACCESS and retained in-frame rearrangements with V and J assigned. These tables miss some clones; where compared with another copy, unresolved V genes account for less than half of the shortfall, and the remainder is unexplained. V and J calls and clone size are copied from that table; D and trimming were computed from the DNA. The sample data list 66,000 or so clones, and about 97% of these were observed just once. The top ten hold around 1.5% of the sample. Worth noting for this clone: There is no known antigen for this receptor. Base-call qualities are not available, and no considerably larger clone is one nucleotide away.

V sheds 5 bases and J sheds 8 bases, leaving 19 bases between their ends. As encoded in the germline V gene (reference sequence), CDR1 is SGHKS while CDR2 is YYEKEE. The CDR3 goes from the cysteine to the phenylalanine over 14 residues. The kept DNA is CDR3 alone, 42 bases in frame from the first base. The source material was PBMCs. Recombination linked TRBV5-5 to TRBJ1-2; the best D guess is TRBD1, with 6 bases matching. The source is a woman aged 18 to 35 in good health and CMV-seropositive. The sequenced DNA is TGTGCCAGCAGTATTGATACCGGGACAATGGGCTACACCTTC. This sequence encodes CASSIDTGTMGYTF. Reference TRBV5-5 and TRBJ1-2 proteins supply the regions before and after the CDR3; the full variable domain is: DAGVTQSPTHLIKTRGQQVTLRCSPISGHKSVSWYQQVLGQGPQFIFQYYEKEERGRGNFPDRFSARQFPNYSSELNVNALLLGDSALYLCASSIDTGTMGYTFGSGTRLTVV.